The clone carrying this T cell receptor (beta chain) was picked up many times. RNA transcripts gave rise to amplified TCR beta CDR3 regions. The HTBI primer set served for first-round RT-PCR of the TCR CDR3. MiXCR, run by TCRdb on the multiplex PCR reads, gives a single entry per CDR3 protein. The data contain approximately 400,000 distinct CDR3 sequences, around an eighth of them seen just once; the ten biggest clones take up around 20%. The data originate from a study of T cells in Graves' hyperthyroidism and ophthalmopathy. Trimming took 3 bases from V and 5 from J, leaving 10 bases between them. The germline V gene has CDR1 SNHLY and CDR2 FYNNEI. The CDR3 is made up of 13 amino acids.

The sequence was obtained from a man aged 25-45 years with Graves' hyperthyroidism that later progressed to Graves' ophthalmopathy. V and J are TRBV2 and TRBJ2-5; D not certain. Sequencing was done on a sample of blood. CDR3 amino acids: CASSDLGWETQYF. CDR3 DNA sequence: TGTGCCAGCAGTGATCTGGGGTGGGAGACCCAGTACTTC.